This is a list of T cell receptor beta chains from one sample in a study of OX40 agonist ivuxolimab in advanced cancers. The assay was immunoSEQ multiplex PCR, and TCRdb's table has in-frame clones only and misses some. The repertoire holds 72,000 or so clones, with about 85% as singletons. Material: CD4+ or CD8+ T cells sorted from blood, obtained in a trial of the OX40 agonist ivuxolimab. The receptor source for this set is an adult with an advanced solid tumor such as melanoma, head and neck, liver or kidney cancer. Each CDR3 is given with its conserved first and last residue.

TRBV10-3	TRBJ1-1	CAISGSGRMNTEAFF
TRBV4-1	TRBJ1-5	CASSQGVTDSNQPQHF
TRBV28	TRBJ1-4	CASTSPGTGSEKLFF
TRBV18	TRBJ2-5	CASSPAKETQYF
TRBV7-3	TRBJ2-1	CASSLGVRGEQFF
TRBV29-1	TRBJ2-2	CSVGDRGRTGELFF
TRBV15	TRBJ2-5	CATSRSGSEETQYF
TRBV29-1	TRBJ1-3	CSIMGGSGNTIYF
TRBV30	TRBJ1-1	CAWRATMNTEAFF
TRBV23-1	TRBJ2-3	CASSQSVQGMAADTQYF
TRBV11-2	TRBJ1-1	CASRRAFMNTEAFF
TRBV19	TRBJ1-1	CASSLRENTEAFF
TRBV9	TRBJ2-3	CASSEGLLSGTDTQYF
TRBV19	TRBJ1-4	CASSMAGGPNEKLFF
TRBV10-3	TRBJ2-1	CAISLTGVRNEQFF
TRBV10-1	TRBJ1-4	CAKGGWATNEKLFF
TRBV2	TRBJ1-4	CASRSGTGNEKLFF
TRBV9	TRBJ1-4	CASSVNAGGATNEKLFF
TRBV6-1	TRBJ2-3	CASSEARGITDTQYF
TRBV18	TRBJ2-5	CASSPGGWGETQYF
TRBV11-3	TRBJ2-3	CASSLGHGTGRGSDTQYF
TRBV28	TRBJ2-3	CASSLDSTDTQYF
TRBV7-8	TRBJ2-2	CASSESIGANTGELFF
TRBV28	TRBJ1-5	CASGGFNQPQHF
TRBV6-6	TRBJ1-2	CASSFWGRDYGYTF
TRBV6-5	TRBJ1-2	CASSLGPTLYGYTF